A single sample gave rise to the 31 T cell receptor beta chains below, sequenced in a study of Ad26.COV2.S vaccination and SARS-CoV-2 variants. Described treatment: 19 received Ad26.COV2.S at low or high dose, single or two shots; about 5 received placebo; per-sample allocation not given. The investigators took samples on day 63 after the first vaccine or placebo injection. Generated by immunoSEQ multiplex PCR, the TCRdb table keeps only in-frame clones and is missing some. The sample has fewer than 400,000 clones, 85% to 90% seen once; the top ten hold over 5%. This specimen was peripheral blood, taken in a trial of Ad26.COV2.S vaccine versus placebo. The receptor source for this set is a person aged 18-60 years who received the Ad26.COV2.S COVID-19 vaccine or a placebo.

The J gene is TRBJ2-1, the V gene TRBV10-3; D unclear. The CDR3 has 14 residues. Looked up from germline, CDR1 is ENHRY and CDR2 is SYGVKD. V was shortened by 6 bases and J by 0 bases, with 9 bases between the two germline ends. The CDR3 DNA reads TGTGCCATCAGGGCGCTTGGCTCCTACAATGAGCAGTTCTTC. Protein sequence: CAIRALGSYNEQFF.

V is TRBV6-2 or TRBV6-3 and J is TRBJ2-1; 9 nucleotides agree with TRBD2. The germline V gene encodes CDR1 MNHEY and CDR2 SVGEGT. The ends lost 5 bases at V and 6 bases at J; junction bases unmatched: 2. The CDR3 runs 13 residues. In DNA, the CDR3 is TGTGCCAGCAGTCCGACTAGCGGCAATGAGCAGTTCTTC. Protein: CASSPTSGNEQFF.

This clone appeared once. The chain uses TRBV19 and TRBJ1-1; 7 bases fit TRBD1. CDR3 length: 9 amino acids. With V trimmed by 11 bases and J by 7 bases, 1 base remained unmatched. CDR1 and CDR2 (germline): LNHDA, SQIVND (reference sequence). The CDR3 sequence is CAGQDEAFF. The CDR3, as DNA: TGTGCCGGACAGGATGAAGCTTTCTTT.

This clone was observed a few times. The CDR3 DNA reads TGTGCCATCAGTGAGTCCAGACAACAAAATTCACCCCTCCACTTT. Translating it yields CAISESRQQNSPLHF. The chain joins TRBV10-3 to TRBJ1-6, with unresolved D. This CDR3 has 15 residues. The V end was cut by 0 bases, the J end by 7 bases, with 10 bases between. CDR1 and CDR2 (germline): ENHRY, SYGVKD.

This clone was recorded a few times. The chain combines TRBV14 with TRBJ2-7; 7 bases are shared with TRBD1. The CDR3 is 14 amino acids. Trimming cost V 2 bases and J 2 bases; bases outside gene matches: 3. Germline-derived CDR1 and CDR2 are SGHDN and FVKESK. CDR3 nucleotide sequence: TGTGCCAGCAGCCAACTGACAGGGCCCTACGAGCAGTACTTC. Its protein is CASSQLTGPYEQYF.

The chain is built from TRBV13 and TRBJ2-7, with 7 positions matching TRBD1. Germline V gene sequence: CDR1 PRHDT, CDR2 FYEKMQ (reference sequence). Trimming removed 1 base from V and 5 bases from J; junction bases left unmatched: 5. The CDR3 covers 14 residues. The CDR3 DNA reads TGTGCCAGCAGCTTAGCTACAGGGGTTGACGAGCAGTACTTC. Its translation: CASSLATGVDEQYF.

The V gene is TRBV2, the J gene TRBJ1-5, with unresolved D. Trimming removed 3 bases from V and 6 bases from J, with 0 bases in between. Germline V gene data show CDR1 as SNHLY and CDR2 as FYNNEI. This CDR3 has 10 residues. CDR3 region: CASSDQPQHF. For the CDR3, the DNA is TGTGCCAGCAGTGATCAGCCCCAGCATTTT.

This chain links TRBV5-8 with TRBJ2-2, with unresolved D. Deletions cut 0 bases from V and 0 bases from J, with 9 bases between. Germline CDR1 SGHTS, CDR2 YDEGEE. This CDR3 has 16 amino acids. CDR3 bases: TGTGCCAGCAGCTTGGGAGTGGTGCCGAACACCGGGGAGCTGTTTTTT. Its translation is CASSLGVVPNTGELFF.

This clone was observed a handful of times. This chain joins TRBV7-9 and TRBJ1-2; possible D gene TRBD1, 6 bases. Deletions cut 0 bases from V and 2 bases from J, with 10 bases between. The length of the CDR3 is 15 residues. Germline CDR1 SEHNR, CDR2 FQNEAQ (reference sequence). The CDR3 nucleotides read TGTGCCAGCAGCTTAGCCCTCCAGGGGAACTATGGCTACACCTTC. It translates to CASSLALQGNYGYTF.

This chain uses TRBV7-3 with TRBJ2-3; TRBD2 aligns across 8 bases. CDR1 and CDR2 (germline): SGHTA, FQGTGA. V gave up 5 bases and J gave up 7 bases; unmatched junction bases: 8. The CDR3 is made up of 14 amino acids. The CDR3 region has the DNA TGTGCCAGCAGCCCGCCGGGGGGGTCTAATACGCAGTATTTT. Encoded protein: CASSPPGGSNTQYF.

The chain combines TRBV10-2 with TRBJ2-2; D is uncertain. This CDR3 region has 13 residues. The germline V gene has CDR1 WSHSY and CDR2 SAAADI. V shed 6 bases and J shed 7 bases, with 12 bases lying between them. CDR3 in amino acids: CASRPSYGGELFF. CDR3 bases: TGCGCCAGCAGACCCAGCTACGGCGGGGAGCTGTTTTTT.

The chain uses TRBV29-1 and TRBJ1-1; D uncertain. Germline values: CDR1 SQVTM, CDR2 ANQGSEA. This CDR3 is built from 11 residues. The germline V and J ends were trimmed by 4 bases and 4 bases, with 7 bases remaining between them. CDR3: CSVAKVTEAFF. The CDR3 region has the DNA TGCAGCGTTGCTAAGGTCACTGAAGCTTTCTTT.

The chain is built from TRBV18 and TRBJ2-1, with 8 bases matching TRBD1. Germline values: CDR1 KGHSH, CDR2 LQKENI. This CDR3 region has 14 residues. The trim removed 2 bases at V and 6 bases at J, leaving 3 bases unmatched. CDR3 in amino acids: CASSPRQGSNEQFF. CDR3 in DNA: TGTGCCAGCTCACCAAGACAGGGGAGCAATGAGCAGTTCTTC.

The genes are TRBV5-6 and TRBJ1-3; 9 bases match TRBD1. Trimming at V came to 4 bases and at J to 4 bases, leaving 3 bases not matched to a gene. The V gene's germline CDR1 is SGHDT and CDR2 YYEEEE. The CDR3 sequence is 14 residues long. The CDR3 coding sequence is TGTGCCAGCAGCCCTGGGACAGGGGGAAACACCATATATTTT. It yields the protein CASSPGTGGNTIYF.

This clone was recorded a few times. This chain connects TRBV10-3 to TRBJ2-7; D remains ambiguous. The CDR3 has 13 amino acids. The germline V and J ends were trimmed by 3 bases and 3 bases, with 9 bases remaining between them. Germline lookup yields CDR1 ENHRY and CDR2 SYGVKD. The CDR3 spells CAISESNFYEQYF. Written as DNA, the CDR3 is TGTGCCATCAGTGAAAGCAACTTCTACGAGCAGTACTTC.

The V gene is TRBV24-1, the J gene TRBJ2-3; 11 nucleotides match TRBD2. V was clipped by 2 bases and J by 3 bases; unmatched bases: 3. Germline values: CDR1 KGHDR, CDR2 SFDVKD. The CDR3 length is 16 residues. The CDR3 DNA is TGTGCCACCAGTGATTATAGCGGGGGGGCAACAGATACGCAGTATTTT. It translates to CATSDYSGGATDTQYF.

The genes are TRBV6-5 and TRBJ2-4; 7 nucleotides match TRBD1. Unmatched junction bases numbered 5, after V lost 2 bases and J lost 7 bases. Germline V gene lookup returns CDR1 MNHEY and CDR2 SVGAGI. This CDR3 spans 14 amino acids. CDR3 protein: CASSYLGRGNIQYF. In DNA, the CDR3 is TGTGCCAGCAGTTACCTCGGCAGGGGGAACATTCAGTACTTC.

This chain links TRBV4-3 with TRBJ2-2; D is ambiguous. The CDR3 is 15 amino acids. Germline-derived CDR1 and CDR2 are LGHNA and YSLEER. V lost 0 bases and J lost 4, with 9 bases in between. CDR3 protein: CASSQEIMGTGELFF. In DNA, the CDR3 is TGCGCCAGCAGCCAAGAAATTATGGGCACCGGGGAGCTGTTTTTT.

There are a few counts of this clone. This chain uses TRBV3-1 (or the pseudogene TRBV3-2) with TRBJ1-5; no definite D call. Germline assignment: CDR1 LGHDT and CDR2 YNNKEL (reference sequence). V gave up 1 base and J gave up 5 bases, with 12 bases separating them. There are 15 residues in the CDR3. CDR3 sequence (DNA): TGTGCCAGCAGCCAAGGATTCGAGGGTTATCAGCCCCAGCATTTT. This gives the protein CASSQGFEGYQPQHF.

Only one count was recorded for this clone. The CDR3: CASSLGPSYEQYV. The CDR3 DNA follows: TGTGCCAGCAGCTTAGGTCCCTCCTACGAGCAGTACGTC. The chain combines TRBV11-2 with TRBJ2-7; D is undetermined. Germline CDR1 and CDR2: SGHAT and FQNNGV. The V end lost 1 base, the J end lost 0 bases, and 4 bases lay between the germline ends. This CDR3 spans 13 amino acids.

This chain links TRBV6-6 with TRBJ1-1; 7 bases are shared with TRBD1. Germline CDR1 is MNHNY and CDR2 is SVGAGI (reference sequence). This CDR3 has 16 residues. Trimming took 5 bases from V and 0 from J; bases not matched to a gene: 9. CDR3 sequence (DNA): TGTGCCAGCAGTCGATCGACAGGGAGAATGAACACTGAAGCTTTCTTT. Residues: CASSRSTGRMNTEAFF.

In DNA form, the CDR3 reads TGCGCCAGCAGCCAAGACCCGGCTAGTTCCTATGAGCAGTTCTTC. Encoded protein: CASSQDPASSYEQFF. The chain combines TRBV4-3 with TRBJ2-1; D not certain. Trimming removed 0 bases at V and 8 bases at J, with 14 bases between. The CDR3 has 15 residues. CDR1 is LGHNA, CDR2 YSLEER, per germline.

Here the CDR3 reads CASSIDRWGGAGNQPQHF. For the CDR3, the DNA is TGTGCCAGTAGTATAGATAGGTGGGGCGGGGCGGGCAATCAGCCCCAGCATTTT. The chain joins TRBV19 to TRBJ1-5; the D gene is possibly TRBD1 (5 bases). This CDR3 region has 18 residues. V lost 0 bases, J lost 2 bases, and 17 bases lay in between. Germline V gene sequence: CDR1 LNHDA, CDR2 SQIVND (reference sequence).

CDR3 coding DNA: TGTGCCAGCAGCCAAGATCGCCAGGGGAGGACGTACGTC. Translation gives CASSQDRQGRTYV. The chain carries TRBV4-2 and TRBJ2-7, with D perhaps assigned TRBD1 or TRBD2 (6 bases each). CDR3 length: 13 residues. Trimming shortened V by 0 bases and J by 12 bases, and 15 bases separated the two germline ends. Germline lookup yields CDR1 LGHNA and CDR2 YNFKEQ.

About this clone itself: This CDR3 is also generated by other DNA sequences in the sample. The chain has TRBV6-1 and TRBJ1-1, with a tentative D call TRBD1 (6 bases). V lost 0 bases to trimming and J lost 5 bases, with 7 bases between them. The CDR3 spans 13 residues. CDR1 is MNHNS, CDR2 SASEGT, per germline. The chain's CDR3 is CASSEAGGTEAFF. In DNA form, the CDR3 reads TGTGCCAGCAGTGAAGCAGGGGGGACTGAAGCTTTCTTT.

The CDR3 region is CASSVRGLNSPLHF. The CDR3 coding sequence is TGTGCCAGCAGCGTAAGAGGGCTGAATTCACCCCTCCACTTT. The chain links TRBV9 to TRBJ1-6; no firm D call. Germline CDR1 and CDR2: SGDLS and YYNGEE. V lost 1 base to trimming and J lost 7 bases, with 9 bases between them. CDR3 length equals 14 residues.

The CDR3 sequence: CASSLSGWDNGYTF. The CDR3 bases are TGTGCCAGCTCACTTTCAGGGTGGGATAATGGCTACACCTTC. The chain carries TRBV18 and TRBJ1-2; D perhaps matches TRBD1 (5 bases). The CDR3 contains 14 residues. Between the trimmed V and J ends, which lost 4 bases and 6 bases, there was a span of 15 bases. CDR1 and CDR2 (germline): KGHSH, LQKENI.

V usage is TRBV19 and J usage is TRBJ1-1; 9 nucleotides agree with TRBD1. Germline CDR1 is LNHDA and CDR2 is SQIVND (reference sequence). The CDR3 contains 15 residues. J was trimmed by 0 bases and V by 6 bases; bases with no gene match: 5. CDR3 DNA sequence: TGTGCCAGTAGGCCGGGACAGGGTATGAACACTGAAGCTTTCTTT. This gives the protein CASRPGQGMNTEAFF.

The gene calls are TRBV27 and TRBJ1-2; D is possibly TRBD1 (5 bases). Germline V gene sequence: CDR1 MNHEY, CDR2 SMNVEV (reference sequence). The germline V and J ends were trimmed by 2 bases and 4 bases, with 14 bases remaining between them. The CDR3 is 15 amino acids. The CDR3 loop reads CASSLGYEGSYGYTF. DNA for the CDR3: TGTGCCAGCAGTTTAGGGTATGAGGGGTCCTATGGCTACACCTTC.

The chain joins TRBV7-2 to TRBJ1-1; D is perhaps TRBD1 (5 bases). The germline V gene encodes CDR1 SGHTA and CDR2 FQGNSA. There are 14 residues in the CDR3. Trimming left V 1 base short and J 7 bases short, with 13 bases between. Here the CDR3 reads CASSLVGAAYEAFF. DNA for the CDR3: TGTGCCAGCAGCTTAGTAGGGGCAGCCTATGAAGCTTTCTTT.

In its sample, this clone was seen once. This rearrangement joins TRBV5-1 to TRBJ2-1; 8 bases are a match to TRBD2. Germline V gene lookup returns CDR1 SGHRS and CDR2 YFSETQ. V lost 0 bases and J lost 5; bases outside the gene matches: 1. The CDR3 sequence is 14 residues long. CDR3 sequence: CASSLAGGNNEQFF. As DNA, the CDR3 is TGCGCCAGCAGCTTGGCGGGGGGGAACAATGAGCAGTTCTTC.